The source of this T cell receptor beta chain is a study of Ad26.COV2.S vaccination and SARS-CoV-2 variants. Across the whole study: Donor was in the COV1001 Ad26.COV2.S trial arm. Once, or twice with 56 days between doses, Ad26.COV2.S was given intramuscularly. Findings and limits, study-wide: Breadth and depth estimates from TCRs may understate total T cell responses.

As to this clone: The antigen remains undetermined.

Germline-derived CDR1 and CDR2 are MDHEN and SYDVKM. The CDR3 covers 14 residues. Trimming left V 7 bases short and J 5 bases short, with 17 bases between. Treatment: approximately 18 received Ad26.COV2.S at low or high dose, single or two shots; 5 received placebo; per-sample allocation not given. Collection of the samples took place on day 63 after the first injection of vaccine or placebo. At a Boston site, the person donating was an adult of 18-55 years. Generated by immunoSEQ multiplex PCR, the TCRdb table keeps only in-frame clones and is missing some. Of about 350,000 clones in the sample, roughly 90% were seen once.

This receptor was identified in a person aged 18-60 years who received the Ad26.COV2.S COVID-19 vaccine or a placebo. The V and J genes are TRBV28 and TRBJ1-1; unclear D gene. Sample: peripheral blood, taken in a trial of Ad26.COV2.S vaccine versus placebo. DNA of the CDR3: TGTGCCAGCACCCCCCATGGGCTAGAGACTGAAGCTTTCTTT. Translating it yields CASTPHGLETEAFF.